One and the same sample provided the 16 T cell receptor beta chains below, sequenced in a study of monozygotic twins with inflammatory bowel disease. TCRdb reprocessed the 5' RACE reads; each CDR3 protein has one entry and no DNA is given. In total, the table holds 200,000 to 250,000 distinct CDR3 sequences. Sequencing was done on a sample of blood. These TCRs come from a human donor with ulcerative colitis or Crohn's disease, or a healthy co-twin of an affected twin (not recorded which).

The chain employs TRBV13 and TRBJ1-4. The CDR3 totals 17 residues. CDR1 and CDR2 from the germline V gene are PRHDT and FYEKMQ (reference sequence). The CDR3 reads CASSVRAQLSTNEKLFF.

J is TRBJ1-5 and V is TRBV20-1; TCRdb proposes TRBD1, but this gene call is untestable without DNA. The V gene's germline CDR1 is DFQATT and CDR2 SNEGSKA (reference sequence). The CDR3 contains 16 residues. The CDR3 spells CSASSYRDRVNQPQHF.

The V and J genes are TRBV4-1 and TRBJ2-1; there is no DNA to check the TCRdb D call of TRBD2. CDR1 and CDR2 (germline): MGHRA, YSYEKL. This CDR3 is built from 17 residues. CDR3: CASSQGPGLAGRYEQFF.

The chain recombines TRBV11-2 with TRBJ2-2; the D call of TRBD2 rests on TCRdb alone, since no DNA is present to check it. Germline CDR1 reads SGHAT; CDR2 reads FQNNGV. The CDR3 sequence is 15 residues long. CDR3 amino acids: CATGLAGRNTGELFF.

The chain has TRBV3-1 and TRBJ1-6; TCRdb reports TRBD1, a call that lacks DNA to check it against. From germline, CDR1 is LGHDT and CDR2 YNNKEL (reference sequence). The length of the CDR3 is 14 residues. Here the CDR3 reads CASSKTGSNSPLHF. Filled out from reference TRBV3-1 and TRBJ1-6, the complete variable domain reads DTAVSQTPKYLVTQMGNDKSIKCEQNLGHDTMYWYKQDSKKFLKIMFSYNNKELIINETVPNRFSPKSPDKAHLNLHINSLELGDSAVYFCASSKTGSNSPLHFGNGTRLTVT.

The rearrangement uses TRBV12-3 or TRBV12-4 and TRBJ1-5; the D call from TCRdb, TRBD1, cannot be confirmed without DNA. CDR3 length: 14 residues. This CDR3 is CASSFSQGAQPQHF.

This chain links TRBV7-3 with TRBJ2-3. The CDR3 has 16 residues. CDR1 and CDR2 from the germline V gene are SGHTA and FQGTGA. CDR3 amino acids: CASSLGVSPGTDTQYF.

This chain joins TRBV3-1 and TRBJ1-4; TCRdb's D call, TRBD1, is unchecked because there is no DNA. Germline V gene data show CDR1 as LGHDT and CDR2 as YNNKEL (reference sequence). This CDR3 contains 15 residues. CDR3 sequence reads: CASSQVGGLYEKLFF.

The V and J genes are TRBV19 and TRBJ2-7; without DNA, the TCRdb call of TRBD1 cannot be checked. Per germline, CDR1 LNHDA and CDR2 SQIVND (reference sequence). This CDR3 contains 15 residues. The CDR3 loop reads CASSITGTAGNEQYF.

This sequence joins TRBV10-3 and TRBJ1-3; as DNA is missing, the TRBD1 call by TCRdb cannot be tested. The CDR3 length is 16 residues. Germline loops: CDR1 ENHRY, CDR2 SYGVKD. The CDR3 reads CAISPALYRAGNTIYF.

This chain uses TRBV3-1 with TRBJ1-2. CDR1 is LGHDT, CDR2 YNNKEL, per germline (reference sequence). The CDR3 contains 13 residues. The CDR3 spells CASSQAGDYGYTF.

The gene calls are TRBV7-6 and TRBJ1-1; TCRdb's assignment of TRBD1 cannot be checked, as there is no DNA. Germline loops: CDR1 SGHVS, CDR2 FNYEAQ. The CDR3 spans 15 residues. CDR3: CASSLEIAGVPEAFF.

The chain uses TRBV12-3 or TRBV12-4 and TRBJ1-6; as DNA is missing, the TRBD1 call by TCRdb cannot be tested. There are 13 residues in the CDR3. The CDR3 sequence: CASRGQGASPLHF.

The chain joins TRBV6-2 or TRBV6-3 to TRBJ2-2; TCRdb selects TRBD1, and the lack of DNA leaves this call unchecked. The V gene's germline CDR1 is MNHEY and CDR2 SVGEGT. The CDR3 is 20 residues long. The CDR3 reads CASSYATGTGMSGWTGELFF.

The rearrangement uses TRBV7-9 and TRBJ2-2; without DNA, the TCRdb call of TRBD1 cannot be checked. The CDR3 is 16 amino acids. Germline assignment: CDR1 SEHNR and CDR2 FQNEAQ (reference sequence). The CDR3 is CASSHFGIGDTGELFF.

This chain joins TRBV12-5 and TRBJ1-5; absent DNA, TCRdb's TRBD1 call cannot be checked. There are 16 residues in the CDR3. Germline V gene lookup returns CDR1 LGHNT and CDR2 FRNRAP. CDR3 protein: CASQSFQGFSPQPQHF. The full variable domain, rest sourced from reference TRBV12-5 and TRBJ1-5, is DARVTQTPRHKVTEMGQEVTMRCQPILGHNTVFWYRQTMMQGLELLAYFRNRAPLDDSGMPKDRFSAEMPDATLATLKIQPSEPRDSAVYFCASQSFQGFSPQPQHFGDGTRLSIL.